These T cell receptor beta chains were read from a single sample in a study of cytomegalovirus exposure and HLA in healthy donors. Clones were sequenced by immunoSEQ multiplex PCR, and TCRdb holds only the in-frame ones, with some missing. The sample holds 150,000 or so clones, about 80% seen once. Input material: PBMCs. These receptors all come from a young man in good health and CMV-seropositive. The CDR3 runs from the conserved cysteine through the conserved F or W. Fields, in order: CDR3 protein, CDR3 DNA, J gene, D gene, clone size, V gene. A D gene is named only where the DNA matches it firmly. Clone size is stated in some rows and not others, as once, few, many or a class when expanded.

CVSSLAGGQNTGELFF	TGTGTCAGCAGTCTTGCGGGCGGGCAGAACACCGGGGAGCTGTTTTTT	TRBJ2-2	.	.	TRBV28
CASTTRDSREQYF	TGTGCCAGCACCACTCGGGACAGTCGCGAGCAGTACTTC	TRBJ2-7	TRBD1	.	TRBV28
CASIEGQGFSGNTIYF	TGTGCCAGTATCGAAGGACAGGGCTTCTCTGGAAACACCATATATTTT	TRBJ1-3	TRBD1	.	TRBV19
CASSPGTGTDTQYF	TGTGCCAGCAGCCCGGGGACAGGCACAGATACGCAGTATTTT	TRBJ2-3	TRBD1	few	TRBV11-2
CASSPTTGGGTEAFF	TGTGCCAGCAGTCCTACGACAGGGGGCGGCACTGAAGCTTTCTTT	TRBJ1-1	TRBD1	few	TRBV27
CASSEEGVTEAFF	TGTGCCAGCAGTGAGGAGGGAGTCACTGAAGCTTTCTTT	TRBJ1-1	.	.	TRBV25-1
CATSESQLGYEQYF	TGTGCCACCAGTGAGTCCCAGCTAGGCTACGAGCAGTACTTC	TRBJ2-7	.	.	TRBV10-3
CAWTRQGVETQYF	TGTGCCTGGACTCGCCAGGGCGTGGAGACCCAGTACTTC	TRBJ2-5	.	few	TRBV30
CASSLFGASPPLAYEQYF	TGCGCCAGCAGCTTGTTTGGGGCCTCCCCCCCCCTGGCCTACGAGCAGTACTTC	TRBJ2-7	.	.	TRBV5-1
CASSGGDRVSGNTIYF	TGTGCCAGCAGCGGAGGGGACAGGGTCTCTGGAAACACCATATATTTT	TRBJ1-3	TRBD1	.	TRBV13
CASSSPGQGNQPQHF	TGTGCCAGCAGTTCACCCGGACAGGGCAATCAGCCCCAGCATTTT	TRBJ1-5	TRBD1	.	TRBV28
CSAFVQPTTDTQYF	TGCAGCGCCTTTGTACAACCCACCACAGATACGCAGTATTTT	TRBJ2-3	.	.	TRBV29-1
CASSLILRAGEQYF	TGTGCCAGCAGCTTAATTCTTCGGGCGGGCGAGCAGTACTTC	TRBJ2-7	.	few	TRBV7-2
CASSPDSQETQYF	TGCGCCAGCAGCCCGGACAGTCAAGAGACCCAGTACTTC	TRBJ2-5	.	.	TRBV5-1
CATSRSGTSTEQYF	TGTGCCACCAGCAGATCGGGGACTAGCACCGAGCAGTACTTC	TRBJ2-7	TRBD2	.	TRBV15
CASSVGTDNEQFF	TGCGCCAGCAGCGTCGGGACTGACAATGAGCAGTTCTTC	TRBJ2-1	.	.	TRBV5-1
CASSVFFGGEQYF	TGTGCCAGCAGTGTTTTTTTTGGAGGAGAGCAGTACTTC	TRBJ2-7	.	.	TRBV6-4
CASSQDPQGAGELFF	TGTGCCAGCAGCCAAGATCCGCAGGGGGCCGGGGAGCTGTTTTTT	TRBJ2-2	TRBD1	.	TRBV4-2
CASSILHTGGIPGELFF	TGTGCCAGTAGTATCCTTCATACAGGGGGCATCCCCGGGGAGCTGTTTTTT	TRBJ2-2	TRBD1	.	TRBV19
CSVEDGWREPYNEQFF	TGCAGCGTTGAAGATGGATGGCGGGAGCCCTACAATGAGCAGTTCTTC	TRBJ2-1	TRBD2	.	TRBV29-1